These 9 T cell receptor beta chains originate from one sample sequenced in a study of cytomegalovirus exposure and HLA in healthy donors. PCR used 60 Vbeta primers and 13 Jbeta primers. This table comes from immunoSEQ multiplex PCR, and its TCRdb copy is limited to in-frame clones, with some not included. Found here are some 77,000 clones, 65% to 80% of them singletons; the top ten hold over 2%. The specimen sequenced was PBMCs. These receptors originate from a young man in good health and CMV-seronegative.

V and J are TRBV6-1 and TRBJ2-7, with D perhaps TRBD1 (5 bases). The CDR3 spans 12 residues. Trimming pared 8 bases from V and 6 bases from J, leaving 14 bases between. CDR1 MNHNS and CDR2 SASEGT come from the germline V gene. The CDR3 here is CASDTGWSEQYF. The CDR3 nucleotides read TGTGCCAGCGATACAGGTTGGTCCGAGCAGTACTTC.

This clone has just one count. The chain joins TRBV28 to TRBJ2-7; 10 nucleotides match TRBD1. Germline lookup yields CDR1 MDHEN and CDR2 SYDVKM. The CDR3 spans 14 residues. Losses at the gene ends were 6 bases for V and 9 bases for J; bases not matched to a gene: 11. The DNA of the CDR3 is TGTGCCAGCAGCGTCAGACAGGGGGCGATCGGGCAGTACTTC. Translating it yields CASSVRQGAIGQYF.

V and J are TRBV7-9 and TRBJ2-2; D call uncertain. CDR3 size: 13 residues. The V end lost 8 bases, the J end lost 1 base, and 8 bases lay between the germline ends. Germline V lookup: CDR1 SEHNR, CDR2 FQNEAQ (reference sequence). The CDR3: CASRHGNTGELFF. CDR3 sequence (DNA): TGTGCCAGCCGCCACGGGAACACCGGGGAGCTGTTTTTT.

This chain joins TRBV6-4 and TRBJ2-1; TRBD2 agrees at 9 bases. This CDR3 is built from 15 residues. Germline CDR1 MRHNA, CDR2 SNTAGT. The V and J ends lost 5 bases and 7 bases, in that order; junction bases with no gene match: 9. The chain's CDR3 is CASSLEASGVNEQFF. CDR3 DNA: TGTGCCAGCAGTCTGGAGGCTAGCGGGGTGAATGAGCAGTTCTTC.

The chain is built from TRBV9 and TRBJ2-7, with 10 positions matching TRBD2. V lost 2 bases and J lost 6; bases outside the gene matches: 8. CDR1 and CDR2 (germline): SGDLS, YYNGEE. This CDR3 has 15 amino acids. The CDR3 is CASSVTGTSDAEQYF. CDR3 in DNA: TGTGCCAGCAGCGTTACCGGGACTAGCGATGCCGAGCAGTACTTC.

This chain links TRBV5-1 with TRBJ1-2; 9 bases fit TRBD1. CDR3 size: 15 residues. Trimming removed 2 bases from V and 6 bases from J; junction bases left unmatched: 8. The germline gives CDR1 SGHRS, CDR2 YFSETQ. The chain's CDR3 is CASSLGDRELDGYTF. Written as DNA, the CDR3 is TGCGCCAGCAGCTTAGGGGACAGGGAATTGGATGGCTACACCTTC. Full variable domain (missing parts from reference TRBV5-1 and TRBJ1-2): KAGVTQTPRYLIKTRGQQVTLSCSPISGHRSVSWYQQTPGQGLQFLFEYFSETQRNKGNFPGRFSGRQFSNSRSEMNVSTLELGDSALYLCASSLGDRELDGYTFGSGTRLTVV.

In regard to this clone: One end of the junction varies from germline; a read error may be responsible. The chain links TRBV29-1 to TRBJ1-2, with 7 bases lining up with TRBD1. In germline, CDR1 is SQVTM, CDR2 ANQGSEA. CDR3 length equals 11 residues. DNA for the CDR3: TGCAGCGGGGGACAGATGTATGGCTACCCCTTC. Amino acids: CSGGQMYGYPF. The whole variable domain, filled in from reference TRBV29-1 and TRBJ1-2, reads SAVISQKPSRDICQRGTSLTIQCQVDSQVTMMFWYRQQPGQSLTLIATANQGSEATYESGFVIDKFPISRPNLTFSTLTVSNMSPEDSSIYLCSGGQMYGYPFGSGTRLTVV.

The chain recombines TRBV4-1 with TRBJ1-1; D is possibly TRBD1 (5 bases). The CDR3 has 15 amino acids. V lost 2 bases and J 5 bases, leaving 15 bases between the germline ends. Germline V lookup: CDR1 MGHRA, CDR2 YSYEKL. CDR3: CASSQLLGRRTEAFF. The CDR3 bases are TGCGCCAGCAGCCAACTTTTGGGGCGCCGGACTGAAGCTTTCTTT.

The chain recombines TRBV2 with TRBJ2-3; TRBD2 matches at 7 bases. The trim removed 3 bases at V and 2 bases at J, leaving 8 bases unmatched. CDR3 length: 16 amino acids. Germline CDR1 reads SNHLY; CDR2 reads FYNNEI. Here the CDR3 DNA reads TGTGCCAGCAGTGAGCTACTAGCGCCCTTCACAGATACGCAGTATTTT. This translates into CASSELLAPFTDTQYF. The complete variable domain, with remaining parts taken from reference TRBV2 and TRBJ2-3, reads EPEVTQTPSHQVTQMGQEVILRCVPISNHLYFYWYRQILGQKVEFLVSFYNNEISEKSEIFDDQFSVERPDGSNFTLKIRSTKLEDSAMYFCASSELLAPFTDTQYFGPGTRLTVL.